The present entry profiles one TCR beta chain with its context. This record comes from a study of shared clonotypes between healthy human individuals. Running of the assay took place at deep level. Profiled with immunoSEQ multiplex PCR; TCRdb holds only in-frame clones, not every one. This table has 300,000 to 400,000 clones, approximately 79% appearing once. The CDR3 covers 17 residues. V trimming: 0 bases; J trimming: 5 bases; junction bases outside the gene matches: 10. Germline assignment: CDR1 ENHRY and CDR2 SYGVKD. The sequenced material came from memory CD4+ T cells sorted from blood. Subset denoted: CD45RA-negative fraction. The origin of this receptor is a man in his thirties or forties in good health. The chain is built from TRBV10-3 and TRBJ2-5, with 9 bases lining up with TRBD2. CDR3 DNA: TGTGCCATCAGTGAGTCTGCGGGAGGGCCCTCTAAGGAGACCCAGTACTTC. It translates to CAISESAGGPSKETQYF.